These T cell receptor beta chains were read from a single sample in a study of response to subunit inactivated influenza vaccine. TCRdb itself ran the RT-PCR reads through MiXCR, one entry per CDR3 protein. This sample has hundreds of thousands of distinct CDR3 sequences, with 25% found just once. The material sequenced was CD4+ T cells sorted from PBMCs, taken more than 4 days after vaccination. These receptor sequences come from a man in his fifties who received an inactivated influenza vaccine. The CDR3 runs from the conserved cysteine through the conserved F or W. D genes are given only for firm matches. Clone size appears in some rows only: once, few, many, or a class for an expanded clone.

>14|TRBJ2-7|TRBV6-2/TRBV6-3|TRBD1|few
TGTGCCAGCGGGGACAGTCCCCTCGGGGACGAGCAGTACTTC
CASGDSPLGDEQYF
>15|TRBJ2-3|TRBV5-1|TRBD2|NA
TGCGCCAGCAGCCCGGGGACTAGCGGGATGGATACGCAGTATTTT
CASSPGTSGMDTQYF
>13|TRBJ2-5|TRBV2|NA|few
TGTGCCAGCAGTGAACAGGGACGGGAGACCCAGTACTTC
CASSEQGRETQYF
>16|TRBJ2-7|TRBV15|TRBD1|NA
TGTGCCACCAGCAGAGAATCAGGACAGGGAGCCTACGAGCAGTACTTC
CATSRESGQGAYEQYF
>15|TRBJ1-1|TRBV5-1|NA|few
TGCGCCAGCAGCCAACAGACAGTGGAGAACACTGAAGCTTTCTTT
CASSQQTVENTEAFF
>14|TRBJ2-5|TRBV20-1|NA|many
TGCAGTGCTAGAGATCGGCCGGGGCGGGAGACCCAGTACTTC
CSARDRPGRETQYF
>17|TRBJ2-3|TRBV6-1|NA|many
TGTGCCAGCAGTCTCCGGGCCTTAAGTACTAGCACAGATACGCAGTATTTT
CASSLRALSTSTDTQYF
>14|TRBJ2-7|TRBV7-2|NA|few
TGTGCCAGCAGCTCAGAGACAGGCCCCTACGAGCAGTACTTC
CASSSETGPYEQYF
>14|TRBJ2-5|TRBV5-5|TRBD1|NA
TGTGCCAGCAGCGAACAGGGGGCCCGGGAGACCCAGTACTTC
CASSEQGARETQYF
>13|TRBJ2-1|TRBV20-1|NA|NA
TGCAGTGCTAGAGTTCGTGAGATGGGTGAGCAGTTCTTC
CSARVREMGEQFF
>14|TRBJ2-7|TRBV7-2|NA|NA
TGTGCCAGCAGCTCTCATCTAGCAACCTACGAGCAGTACTTC
CASSSHLATYEQYF
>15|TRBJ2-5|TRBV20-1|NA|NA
TGCAGTGCTAGAGAAAGGGCAAAGTACCAAGAGACCCAGTACTTC
CSARERAKYQETQYF
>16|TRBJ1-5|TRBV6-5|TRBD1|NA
TGTGCCAGCAGTTACCAAAGACAGGGAAGCAATCAGCCCCAGCATTTT
CASSYQRQGSNQPQHF
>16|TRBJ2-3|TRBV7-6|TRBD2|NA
TGTGCCAGCAGCTTAGAGACTAGCCTAAGCACAGATACGCAGTATTTT
CASSLETSLSTDTQYF
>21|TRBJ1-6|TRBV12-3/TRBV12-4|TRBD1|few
TGTGCCAGCAGTCTATCAACCCTAACACCCGGGACAGGGGGTAGGGCTTCACCCCTCCACTTT
CASSLSTLTPGTGGRASPLHF
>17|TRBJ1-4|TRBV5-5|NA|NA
TGTGCCAGCAGCTCGGGCAGGGTACGTTATCTGGATGAAAAACTGTTTTTT
CASSSGRVRYLDEKLFF
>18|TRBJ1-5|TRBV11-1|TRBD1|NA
TGTGCCAGCAGCCTCTCCGGGACAGGTGGGGTACCCAATCAGCCCCAGCATTTT
CASSLSGTGGVPNQPQHF
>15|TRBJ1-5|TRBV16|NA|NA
TGTGCCAGCAGCCCCACCGGGGCCCGCAATCAGCCCCAGCATTTT
CASSPTGARNQPQHF
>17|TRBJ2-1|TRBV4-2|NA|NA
TGTGCCAGCAGCCAACTCTTCGGGCTTAAAAAATACAATGAGCAGTTCTTC
CASSQLFGLKKYNEQFF
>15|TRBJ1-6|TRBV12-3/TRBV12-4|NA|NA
TGTGCCAGCAGCCTGCCCAAAATCGGTCCTTCACCCCTCCACTTT
CASSLPKIGPSPLHF
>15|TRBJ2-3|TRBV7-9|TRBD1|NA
TGTGCCAGCACTCTAAGCGGGACAGGGGGAGATACGCAGTATTTT
CASTLSGTGGDTQYF
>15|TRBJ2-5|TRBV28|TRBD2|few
TGTGCCAGCAGTTACGGGACTAGCGGGGAAGAGACCCAGTACTTC
CASSYGTSGEETQYF
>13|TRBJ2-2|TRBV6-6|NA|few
TGTGCCAGCAGGGAGACGGGCACCGGGGAGCTGTTTTTT
CASRETGTGELFF
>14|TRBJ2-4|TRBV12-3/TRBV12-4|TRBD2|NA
TGTGCCAGCAGTAACCGGGACTATGTAAACATTCAGTACTTC
CASSNRDYVNIQYF
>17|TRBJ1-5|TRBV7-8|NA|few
TGTGCCAGCAGCTTAGCCGGGGGGACGATTGACAATCAGCCCCAGCATTTT
CASSLAGGTIDNQPQHF
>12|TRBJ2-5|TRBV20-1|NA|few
TGCAGTGCTAGAGATCGGTTGGAGACCCAGTACTTC
CSARDRLETQYF
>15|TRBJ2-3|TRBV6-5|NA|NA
TGTGCCAGCAGTTCCCCGCGCCCATCGGTTGGAACGCAGTATTTT
CASSSPRPSVGTQYF
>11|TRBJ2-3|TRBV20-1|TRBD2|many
TGCAGTGTGACTAGCGGGGATACGCAGTATTTT
CSVTSGDTQYF
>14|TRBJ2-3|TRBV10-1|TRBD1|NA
TGCGCCAGCAGCGCCCAAGGGGGCCCCTATACGCAGTATTTT
CASSAQGGPYTQYF
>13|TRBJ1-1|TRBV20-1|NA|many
TGCAGTGCTAGCCCGACGGTGAACACTGAAGCTTTCTTT
CSASPTVNTEAFF
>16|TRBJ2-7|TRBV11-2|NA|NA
TGTGCCAGCAGCCGATTCCCGGAAACTACTTCCTACGAGCAGTACTTC
CASSRFPETTSYEQYF
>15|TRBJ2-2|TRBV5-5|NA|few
TGTGCCAGCAGCTCATGGACACACAACACCGGGGAGCTGTTTTTT
CASSSWTHNTGELFF
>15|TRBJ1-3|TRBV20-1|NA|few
TGCAGTGCTAGAGACACAAGCCCGGGGGGAAACACCATATATTTT
CSARDTSPGGNTIYF
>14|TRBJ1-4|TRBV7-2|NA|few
TGTGCCAGCAGCCCGGAGGGACCTAATGAAAAACTGTTTTTT
CASSPEGPNEKLFF
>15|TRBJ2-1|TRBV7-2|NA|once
TGTGCCAGCAGCCCCTCGCAGGGTAGGTACAATGAGCAGTTCTTC
CASSPSQGRYNEQFF
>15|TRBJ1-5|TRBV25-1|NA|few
TGTGCCAGCAGTGAAGGGACTAGGAGCAATCAGCCCCAGCATTTT
CASSEGTRSNQPQHF
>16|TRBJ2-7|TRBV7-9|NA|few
TGTGCCAGCAGCTTAGCGCTGTTCTGGGATAACTACGAGCAGTACTTC
CASSLALFWDNYEQYF
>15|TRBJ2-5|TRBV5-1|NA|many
TGCGCCAGCAGCCCGTCGGACAGAACGAAAGAGACCCAGTACTTC
CASSPSDRTKETQYF
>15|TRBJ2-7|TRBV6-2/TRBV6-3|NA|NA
TGTGCCAGCAGCCCGCGTCGGGACTTGCCCCAGGAGCAGTACTTC
CASSPRRDLPQEQYF